Shown below are 6 T cell receptor beta chains from a single sample sequenced in a study of CD8+ T cells in alopecia areata. cDNA reverse transcribed from extracted RNA served as the sequencing template. Sequencing used immunoSEQ multiplex PCR; TCRdb keeps in-frame clones, though not all of them. The repertoire includes 170,000 or so clones, less than 70% of them detected once, and 10% to 14% sits in the top ten. Treatment defined: oral pan-JAK inhibitor, 5-10 mg twice daily. Sequenced material: CD8+ T cells sorted from blood, taken at week 24, from a patient treated with tofacitinib. These receptors came from a human donor with alopecia areata.

The chain carries TRBV30 and TRBJ1-1; no firm D call. Trimming stripped 0 bases from V and 6 bases from J, with 11 bases between. CDR1 GTSNPN and CDR2 SVGIG come from the germline V gene (reference sequence). The CDR3 has 13 amino acids. This CDR3 is CAWSVGGRAEAFF. DNA for the CDR3: TGTGCCTGGAGTGTAGGAGGGAGGGCTGAAGCTTTCTTT.

This chain joins TRBV4-3 and TRBJ2-1, with TRBD2 matching over 7 bases. Looked up from germline, CDR1 is LGHNA and CDR2 is YSLEER. J lost 10 bases, V lost 0 bases, and 12 bases had no gene match. This CDR3 contains 16 residues. In DNA form, the CDR3 reads TGCGCCAGCAGCCAAGATAGTGGGGGGGTACAATGGGAGCAGTTCTTC. Translating it yields CASSQDSGGVQWEQFF.

This clone appeared once. The genes are TRBV7-2 and TRBJ2-7, with unresolved D. The CDR3 is 13 amino acids. Germline assignment: CDR1 SGHTA and CDR2 FQGNSA. V lost 1 base to trimming and J lost 3 bases, with 7 bases between them. CDR3 residues: CASSLGGRYEQYF. The CDR3 bases are TGTGCCAGCAGCTTAGGTGGACGCTACGAGCAGTACTTC.

This clone occurred a few times. This chain connects TRBV4-1 to TRBJ2-4, with 11 positions matching TRBD2. Germline V lookup: CDR1 MGHRA, CDR2 YSYEKL. With 0 bases clipped from V and 9 bases from J, the junction kept 7 bases outside the gene matches. The CDR3 consists of 16 residues. CDR3 amino acids: CASSQDRGTSGAIQYF. Written as DNA, the CDR3 is TGCGCCAGCAGCCAAGATAGGGGGACTAGCGGTGCCATTCAGTACTTC.

Only a few counts were recorded for this clone. The chain uses TRBV6-5 and TRBJ1-1; D is uncertain. Trimming pared 6 bases from V and 3 bases from J, leaving 11 bases between. Germline V gene data show CDR1 as MNHEY and CDR2 as SVGAGI. The CDR3 runs to 13 residues. CDR3 in DNA: TGTGCCAGCAGAGAACGTACGTACACTGAAGCTTTCTTT. Its protein is CASRERTYTEAFF.

V gene TRBV4-3 combines with J gene TRBJ1-2, with D tentatively TRBD1 (6 bases). This CDR3 has 13 residues. The germline V gene has CDR1 LGHNA and CDR2 YSLEER. The ends were cut back, 0 bases at V and 6 bases at J, with 8 bases in the middle. CDR3 nucleotides: TGCGCCAGCAGCCAAGATCAGGGGAATGGCTACACCTTC. Translation gives CASSQDQGNGYTF.